This is a list of T cell receptor beta chains from one sample in a study of T cell responses to AZD1222 COVID-19 vaccine. Clones were sequenced by immunoSEQ multiplex PCR, and TCRdb holds only the in-frame ones, with some missing. The sample has around 110,000 clones, 65% to 85% seen once; the top ten hold about 9.5%. The sequences come from peripheral blood, collected on day 0 of AZD1222 vaccination. The receptors derive from an adult in good health. The conserved cysteine and the conserved F or W are not part of the CDR3 here. Fields, in order: clone size, V gene, J gene, CDR3 length, CDR3 protein. Where a row states a size, it is once, few, many or the class of an expanded clone; other rows omit it.

clone size: NA
V gene: TRBV21-1
J gene: TRBJ2-7
CDR3 length: 11
CDR3 protein: ASSKGQGREQY

clone size: NA
V gene: TRBV29-1
J gene: TRBJ1-5
CDR3 length: 11
CDR3 protein: SVAGQDNQPQH

clone size: NA
V gene: TRBV6-6
J gene: TRBJ1-2
CDR3 length: 12
CDR3 protein: ASSYSSGRRGYT

clone size: NA
V gene: TRBV6-5
J gene: TRBJ2-7
CDR3 length: 11
CDR3 protein: ASRASGSYEQY

clone size: NA
V gene: TRBV7-9
J gene: TRBJ2-5
CDR3 length: 11
CDR3 protein: ASSLVGGETQY

clone size: few
V gene: TRBV7-2
J gene: TRBJ2-1
CDR3 length: 12
CDR3 protein: ASSSDRVDNEQF

clone size: NA
V gene: TRBV7-2
J gene: TRBJ1-4
CDR3 length: 12
CDR3 protein: ASSLRQGSEKLF

clone size: NA
V gene: TRBV5-5
J gene: TRBJ2-1
CDR3 length: 15
CDR3 protein: ASREGTTPSSYNEQF

clone size: NA
V gene: TRBV4-2
J gene: TRBJ2-7
CDR3 length: 16
CDR3 protein: ASSPSRILAGASYEQY

clone size: once
V gene: TRBV20-1
J gene: TRBJ1-1
CDR3 length: 13
CDR3 protein: SASGKGGWNTEAF

clone size: NA
V gene: TRBV6-5
J gene: TRBJ2-5
CDR3 length: 11
CDR3 protein: AADREVQETQY

clone size: NA
V gene: TRBV19
J gene: TRBJ1-2
CDR3 length: 9
CDR3 protein: ASHDGGGYT

clone size: NA
V gene: TRBV5-8
J gene: TRBJ2-5
CDR3 length: 11
CDR3 protein: ASSFWGEETQY

clone size: few
V gene: TRBV4-2
J gene: TRBJ1-3
CDR3 length: 14
CDR3 protein: ASSQEGRTPGNTIY

clone size: once
V gene: TRBV5-4
J gene: TRBJ2-5
CDR3 length: 14
CDR3 protein: ASSLNRGGSAETQY

clone size: NA
V gene: TRBV4-1
J gene: TRBJ1-3
CDR3 length: 15
CDR3 protein: ASSQTTDLVSGNTIY

clone size: NA
V gene: TRBV19
J gene: TRBJ2-2
CDR3 length: 12
CDR3 protein: ASSGNRGTGELF

clone size: once
V gene: TRBV7-2
J gene: TRBJ2-1
CDR3 length: 13
CDR3 protein: ASSLQRGAGNEQF

clone size: NA
V gene: TRBV7-8
J gene: TRBJ2-7
CDR3 length: 13
CDR3 protein: ASRPLAGGRYEQY

clone size: NA
V gene: TRBV12-3/TRBV12-4
J gene: TRBJ1-6
CDR3 length: 11
CDR3 protein: ASRGSYNSPLH

clone size: NA
V gene: TRBV28
J gene: TRBJ2-7
CDR3 length: 12
CDR3 protein: ASRIAGNTYEQY

clone size: NA
V gene: TRBV9
J gene: TRBJ2-5
CDR3 length: 13
CDR3 protein: ASSADSGGGETQY

clone size: NA
V gene: TRBV12-2
J gene: TRBJ2-1
CDR3 length: 15
CDR3 protein: ASRFSGAGLTYNEQF

clone size: once
V gene: TRBV6-5
J gene: TRBJ2-7
CDR3 length: 13
CDR3 protein: AGSRDRLSSYEQY

clone size: NA
V gene: TRBV5-4
J gene: TRBJ1-5
CDR3 length: 11
CDR3 protein: ASSSGQDQPQH

clone size: NA
V gene: TRBV9
J gene: TRBJ2-3
CDR3 length: 14
CDR3 protein: ASSLGLAASTDTQY

clone size: NA
V gene: TRBV28
J gene: TRBJ1-2
CDR3 length: 12
CDR3 protein: ASSLPGGMYGYT

clone size: NA
V gene: TRBV5-8
J gene: TRBJ1-1
CDR3 length: 13
CDR3 protein: ASSLEGNWNTEAF

clone size: NA
V gene: TRBV5-1
J gene: TRBJ2-2
CDR3 length: 13
CDR3 protein: ASSPLSWGTGELF

clone size: once
V gene: TRBV2
J gene: TRBJ2-7
CDR3 length: 11
CDR3 protein: ASSYKLSYEQY

clone size: few
V gene: TRBV29-1
J gene: TRBJ2-3
CDR3 length: 9
CDR3 protein: SVDRSGAQY

clone size: few
V gene: TRBV7-3
J gene: TRBJ2-1
CDR3 length: 11
CDR3 protein: ASSLQGGNEQF

clone size: NA
V gene: TRBV6-6
J gene: TRBJ2-2
CDR3 length: 14
CDR3 protein: ASSYRGRVTTGELF

clone size: NA
V gene: TRBV5-1
J gene: TRBJ2-7
CDR3 length: 10
CDR3 protein: ASSLALDEQY

clone size: NA
V gene: TRBV18
J gene: TRBJ2-5
CDR3 length: 13
CDR3 protein: ASSSGQGAGETQY

clone size: NA
V gene: TRBV29-1
J gene: TRBJ1-2
CDR3 length: 11
CDR3 protein: SVRTELVGGYT

clone size: NA
V gene: TRBV11-2
J gene: TRBJ1-5
CDR3 length: 14
CDR3 protein: ASSLDPGQRHQPQH

clone size: NA
V gene: TRBV30
J gene: TRBJ2-7
CDR3 length: 10
CDR3 protein: AWSLTGREQY

clone size: NA
V gene: TRBV6-2/TRBV6-3
J gene: TRBJ1-1
CDR3 length: 10
CDR3 protein: ASSYRDRGAF

clone size: NA
V gene: TRBV28
J gene: TRBJ1-1
CDR3 length: 11
CDR3 protein: ASSLVGGPEAF

clone size: NA
V gene: TRBV5-4
J gene: TRBJ1-2
CDR3 length: 13
CDR3 protein: ASSLPDRGWSGYT

clone size: NA
V gene: TRBV7-9
J gene: TRBJ1-2
CDR3 length: 13
CDR3 protein: ASSSLDRGRGDYT

clone size: NA
V gene: TRBV28
J gene: TRBJ1-2
CDR3 length: 9
CDR3 protein: ASSLGRDRW

clone size: NA
V gene: TRBV29-1
J gene: TRBJ1-1
CDR3 length: 10
CDR3 protein: SGGQGNTEAF

clone size: NA
V gene: TRBV11-2
J gene: TRBJ1-2
CDR3 length: 12
CDR3 protein: ASSRDRTNYGYT

clone size: NA
V gene: TRBV28
J gene: TRBJ1-1
CDR3 length: 12
CDR3 protein: ASSLFGSDTEAF

clone size: NA
V gene: TRBV2
J gene: TRBJ2-5
CDR3 length: 12
CDR3 protein: ASSARGGQETQY

clone size: NA
V gene: TRBV7-2
J gene: TRBJ2-5
CDR3 length: 11
CDR3 protein: ASSLGLGKTQY

clone size: NA
V gene: TRBV15
J gene: TRBJ1-2
CDR3 length: 12
CDR3 protein: ATSREAGGRGYT

clone size: NA
V gene: TRBV7-2
J gene: TRBJ1-5
CDR3 length: 14
CDR3 protein: ASSLGGDWRNQPQH

clone size: NA
V gene: TRBV28
J gene: TRBJ1-5
CDR3 length: 10
CDR3 protein: ASSLRPEPQH

clone size: NA
V gene: TRBV6-5
J gene: TRBJ1-5
CDR3 length: 12
CDR3 protein: ASMAAASNQPQH

clone size: NA
V gene: TRBV7-9
J gene: TRBJ2-7
CDR3 length: 15
CDR3 protein: ASSPPGLAGGYHGQY

clone size: once
V gene: TRBV6-2/TRBV6-3
J gene: TRBJ2-7
CDR3 length: 12
CDR3 protein: ASRPGGRSGEQY

clone size: once
V gene: TRBV7-3
J gene: TRBJ2-5
CDR3 length: 12
CDR3 protein: ASSPTGGPGTQY

clone size: NA
V gene: TRBV7-9
J gene: TRBJ2-7
CDR3 length: 15
CDR3 protein: ASSLGRGGQGFYEQY

clone size: NA
V gene: TRBV28
J gene: TRBJ1-2
CDR3 length: 12
CDR3 protein: ASSRWGQGYGYT

clone size: NA
V gene: TRBV2
J gene: TRBJ2-5
CDR3 length: 11
CDR3 protein: ASRQGEEETQY